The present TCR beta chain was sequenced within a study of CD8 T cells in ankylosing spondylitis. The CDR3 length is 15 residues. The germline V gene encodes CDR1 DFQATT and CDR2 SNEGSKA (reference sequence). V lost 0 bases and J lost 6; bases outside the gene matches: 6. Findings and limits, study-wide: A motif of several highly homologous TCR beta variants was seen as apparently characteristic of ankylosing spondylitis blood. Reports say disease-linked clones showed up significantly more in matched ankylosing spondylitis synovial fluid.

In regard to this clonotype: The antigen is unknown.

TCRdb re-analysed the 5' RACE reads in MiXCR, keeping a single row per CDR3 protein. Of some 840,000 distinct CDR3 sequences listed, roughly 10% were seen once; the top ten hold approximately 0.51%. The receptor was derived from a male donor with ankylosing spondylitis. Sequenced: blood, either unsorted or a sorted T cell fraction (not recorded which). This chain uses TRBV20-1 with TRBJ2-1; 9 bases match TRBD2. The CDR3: CSARDILAGANEQFF. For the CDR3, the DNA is TGCAGTGCTAGAGATATCTTAGCGGGAGCCAATGAGCAGTTCTTC.